The sequence of this T cell receptor (beta chain) was determined in a study of identical twins. Overall study findings and caveats: Twins' surplus sharing was weaker for beta out-of-frame sequences. Abundant beta clonotypes from cord blood had fewer insertions, unlike memory repertoires, which showed none. Cross-sectional statistical analysis was relied on for the conclusions, without the same donors being followed.

About this clonotype: Its cognate antigen is unknown.

CDR3 length: 11 residues. V lost 6 bases to trimming and J lost 14 bases, with 18 bases between them. The germline gives CDR1 SQVTM, CDR2 ANQGSEA. Via MiXCR, TCRdb re-called the 5' RACE reads, giving one row per CDR3 protein. The data contain fewer than 450,000 distinct CDR3 sequences, 9% of them singletons. This receptor was identified in a woman between 50 and 59 years old in good health. The rearrangement joins TRBV29-1 to TRBJ2-3, with D maybe TRBD1 (5 bases). Sequenced sample: naive T cells sorted from blood. For the CDR3, the DNA is TGCAGCGTCACACTTGGGGCCCTAAGGTATTTT. Its translation: CSVTLGALRYF.